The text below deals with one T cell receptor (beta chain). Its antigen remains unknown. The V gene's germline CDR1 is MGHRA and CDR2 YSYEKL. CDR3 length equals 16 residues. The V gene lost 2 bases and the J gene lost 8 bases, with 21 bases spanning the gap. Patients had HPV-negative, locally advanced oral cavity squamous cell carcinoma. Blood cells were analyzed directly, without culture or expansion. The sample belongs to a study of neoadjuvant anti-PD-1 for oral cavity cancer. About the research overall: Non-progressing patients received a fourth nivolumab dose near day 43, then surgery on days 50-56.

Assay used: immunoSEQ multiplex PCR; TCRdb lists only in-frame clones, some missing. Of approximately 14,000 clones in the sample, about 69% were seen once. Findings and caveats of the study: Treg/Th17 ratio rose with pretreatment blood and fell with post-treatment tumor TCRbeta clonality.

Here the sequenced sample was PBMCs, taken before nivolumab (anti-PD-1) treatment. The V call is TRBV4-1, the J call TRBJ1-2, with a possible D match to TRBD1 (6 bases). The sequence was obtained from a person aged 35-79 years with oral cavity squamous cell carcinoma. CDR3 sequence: CASSQPDRRMAGGYTF. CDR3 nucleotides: TGCGCCAGCAGCCAACCAGACAGGCGAATGGCGGGGGGCTACACCTTC.